The clone carrying this T cell receptor (beta chain) was observed a handful of times. Its antigen is unknown. TCRdb used MiXCR to reprocess the RACE reads, holding one entry per CDR3 protein. The table records some 380,000 distinct CDR3 sequences, more than 4.5% of them present only once. This entry belongs to a study of human T cells and chemical hapten exposure. For the study at large: The variation in per-sample TCR yields arose mainly from small differences in pooled library volumes. Study-wide results and limits: With regard to DPC sensitization, TCRs above 1 in 1000 frequency did not change. Donors in the study had alopecia, meaning their immune response may differ from healthy people's.

Described time point: patch test 1, 2 weeks after DPC sensitization. Treatment specified: therapeutic diphenylcyclopropenone sensitization with weekly scalp DPC. This CDR3 region has 12 residues. The V gene's germline CDR1 is LGHDT and CDR2 YNNKEL (reference sequence). V was cut by 3 bases and J by 7 bases, with 9 bases left in between. Sequencing was performed on whole blood, taken in connection with sensitization to the hapten diphenylcyclopropenone (DPC). The chain carries TRBV3-1 and TRBJ1-1; D possibly corresponds to TRBD1 (5 bases). The clonotype originates from a woman aged 45-65 years with alopecia areata. Some clones in this sample may be carry-over from other donors' samples. CDR3 loop: CASSQGGFEAFF. The CDR3, as DNA: TGTGCCAGCAGCCAGGGGGGGTTTGAAGCTTTCTTT.